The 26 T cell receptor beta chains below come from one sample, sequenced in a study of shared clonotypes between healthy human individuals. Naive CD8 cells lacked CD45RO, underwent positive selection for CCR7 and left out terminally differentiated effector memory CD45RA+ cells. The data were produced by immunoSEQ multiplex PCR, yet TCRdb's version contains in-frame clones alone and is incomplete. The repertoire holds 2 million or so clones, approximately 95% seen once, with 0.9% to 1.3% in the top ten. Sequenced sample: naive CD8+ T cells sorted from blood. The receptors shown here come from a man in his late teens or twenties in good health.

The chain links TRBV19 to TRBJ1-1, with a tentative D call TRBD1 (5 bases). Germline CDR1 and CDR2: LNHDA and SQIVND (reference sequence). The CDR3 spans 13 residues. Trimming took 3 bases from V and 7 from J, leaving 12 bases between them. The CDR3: CASSMLPGSEAFF. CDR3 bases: TGTGCCAGTAGTATGCTTCCAGGGAGTGAAGCTTTCTTT.

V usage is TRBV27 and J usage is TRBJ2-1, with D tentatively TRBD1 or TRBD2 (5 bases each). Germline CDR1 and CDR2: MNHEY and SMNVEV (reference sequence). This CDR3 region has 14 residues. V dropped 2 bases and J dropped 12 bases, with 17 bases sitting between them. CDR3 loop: CASSLPGPVGGQFF. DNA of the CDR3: TGTGCCAGCAGTTTACCGGGGCCGGTTGGGGGGCAGTTCTTC.

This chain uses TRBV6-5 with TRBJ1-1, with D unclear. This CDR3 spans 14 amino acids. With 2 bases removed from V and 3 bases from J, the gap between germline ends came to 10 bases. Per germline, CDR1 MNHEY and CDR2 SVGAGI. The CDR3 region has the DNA TGTGCCAGCAGTTACGACGGACCGGACACTGAAGCTTTCTTT. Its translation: CASSYDGPDTEAFF.

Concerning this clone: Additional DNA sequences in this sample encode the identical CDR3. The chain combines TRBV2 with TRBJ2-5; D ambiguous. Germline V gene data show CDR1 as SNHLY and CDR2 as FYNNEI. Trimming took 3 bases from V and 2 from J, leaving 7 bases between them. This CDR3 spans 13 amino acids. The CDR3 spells CASSEWRQETQYF. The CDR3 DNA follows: TGTGCCAGCAGTGAGTGGCGGCAAGAGACCCAGTACTTC.

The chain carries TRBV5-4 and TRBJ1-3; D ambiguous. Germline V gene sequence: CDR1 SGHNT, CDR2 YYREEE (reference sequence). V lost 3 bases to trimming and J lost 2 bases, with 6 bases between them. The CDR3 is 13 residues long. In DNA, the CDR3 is TGTGCCAGCAGCTCAAACACTGGAAACACCATATATTTT. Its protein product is CASSSNTGNTIYF.

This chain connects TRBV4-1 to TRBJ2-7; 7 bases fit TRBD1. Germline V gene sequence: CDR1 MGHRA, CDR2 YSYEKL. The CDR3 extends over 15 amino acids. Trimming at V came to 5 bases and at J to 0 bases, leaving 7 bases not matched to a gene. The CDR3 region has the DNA TGCGCCAGCAGCGAAGGGGCAGGGGGCTCCTACGAGCAGTACTTC. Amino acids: CASSEGAGGSYEQYF.

As DNA, the CDR3 is TGCGCCAGCAGCCTGATAGGAAGTGAGCAGTTCTTC. The encoded protein is CASSLIGSEQFF. The genes are TRBV5-1 and TRBJ2-1; D unclear. V was cut by 4 bases and J by 9 bases, with 11 bases left in between. The CDR3 is 12 residues long. The germline V gene has CDR1 SGHRS and CDR2 YFSETQ.

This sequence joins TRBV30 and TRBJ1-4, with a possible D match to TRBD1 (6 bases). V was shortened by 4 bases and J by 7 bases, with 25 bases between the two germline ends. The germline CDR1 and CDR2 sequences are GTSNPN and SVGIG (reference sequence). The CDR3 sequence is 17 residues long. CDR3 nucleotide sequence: TGTGCCTGGAAGGCCTTACCTGGGGGCGTTTTATTTGAAAAACTGTTTTTT. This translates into CAWKALPGGVLFEKLFF.

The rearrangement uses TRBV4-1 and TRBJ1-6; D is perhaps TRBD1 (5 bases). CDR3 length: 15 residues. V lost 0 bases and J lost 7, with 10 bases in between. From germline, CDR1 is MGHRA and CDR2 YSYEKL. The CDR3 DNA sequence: TGCGCCAGCAGCCAAGATCAGGGAACAAATTCACCCCTCCACTTT. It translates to CASSQDQGTNSPLHF.

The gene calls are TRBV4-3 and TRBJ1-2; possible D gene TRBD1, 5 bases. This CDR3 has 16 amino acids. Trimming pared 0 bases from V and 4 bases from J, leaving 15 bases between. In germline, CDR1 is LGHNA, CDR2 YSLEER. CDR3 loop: CASSQEGEGPPYGYTF. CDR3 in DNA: TGCGCCAGCAGCCAAGAAGGAGAGGGGCCCCCCTATGGCTACACCTTC.

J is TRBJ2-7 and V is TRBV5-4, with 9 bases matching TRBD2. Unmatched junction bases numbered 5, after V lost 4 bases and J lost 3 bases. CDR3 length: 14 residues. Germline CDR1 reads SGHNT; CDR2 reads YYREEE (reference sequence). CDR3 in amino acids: CASSTLAGDYEQYF. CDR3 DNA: TGTGCCAGCAGCACCTTAGCGGGAGACTACGAGCAGTACTTC.

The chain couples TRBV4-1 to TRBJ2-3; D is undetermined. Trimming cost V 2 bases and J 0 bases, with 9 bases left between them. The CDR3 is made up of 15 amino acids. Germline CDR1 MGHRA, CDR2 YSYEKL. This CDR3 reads CASSQNMGSTDTQYF. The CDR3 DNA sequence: TGCGCCAGCAGCCAAAACATGGGTAGCACAGATACGCAGTATTTT.

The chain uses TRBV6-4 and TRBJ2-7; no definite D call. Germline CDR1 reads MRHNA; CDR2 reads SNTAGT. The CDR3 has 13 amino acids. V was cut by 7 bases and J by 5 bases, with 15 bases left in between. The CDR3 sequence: CASTRLPRNEQYF. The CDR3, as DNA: TGTGCCAGCACCAGACTGCCCCGGAACGAGCAGTACTTC.

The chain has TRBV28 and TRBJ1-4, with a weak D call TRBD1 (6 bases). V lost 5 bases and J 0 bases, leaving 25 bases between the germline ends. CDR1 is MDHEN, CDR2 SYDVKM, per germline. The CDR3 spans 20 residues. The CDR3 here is CASSTPLRQDNHATNEKLFF. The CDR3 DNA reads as TGTGCCAGCAGTACCCCGTTAAGACAGGACAACCATGCAACTAATGAAAAACTGTTTTTT.

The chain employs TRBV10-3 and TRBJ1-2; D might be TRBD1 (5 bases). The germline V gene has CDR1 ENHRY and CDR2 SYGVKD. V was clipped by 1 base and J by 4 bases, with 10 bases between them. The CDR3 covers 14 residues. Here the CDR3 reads CAISEWGSLYGYTF. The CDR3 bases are TGTGCCATCAGTGAGTGGGGCAGCCTCTATGGCTACACCTTC.

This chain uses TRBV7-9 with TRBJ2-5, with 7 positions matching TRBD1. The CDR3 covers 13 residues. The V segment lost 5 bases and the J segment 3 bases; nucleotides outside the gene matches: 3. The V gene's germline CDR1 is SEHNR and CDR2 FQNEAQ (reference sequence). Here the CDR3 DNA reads TGTGCCAGCAGCACAGGGACAGAAGAGACCCAGTACTTC. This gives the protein CASSTGTEETQYF.

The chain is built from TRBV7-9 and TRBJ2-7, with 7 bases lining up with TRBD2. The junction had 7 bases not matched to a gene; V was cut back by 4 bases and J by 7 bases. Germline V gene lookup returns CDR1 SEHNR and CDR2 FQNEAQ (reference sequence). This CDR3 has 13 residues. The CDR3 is CASSSTGGWEQYF. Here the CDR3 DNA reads TGTGCCAGCAGCTCCACGGGGGGTTGGGAGCAGTACTTC.

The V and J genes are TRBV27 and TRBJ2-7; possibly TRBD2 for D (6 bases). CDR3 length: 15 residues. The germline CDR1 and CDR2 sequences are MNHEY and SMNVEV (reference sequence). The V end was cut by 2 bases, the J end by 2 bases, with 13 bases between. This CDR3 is CASSLGRGLTYEQYF. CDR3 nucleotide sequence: TGTGCCAGCAGTTTAGGGCGGGGCCTAACCTACGAGCAGTACTTC.

DNA for the CDR3: TGCGCCAGCAGCCAGAGGGGGGCAGGGGGCCACTCGGAGGATGGCTACACCTTC. Translating it yields CASSQRGAGGHSEDGYTF. The rearrangement uses TRBV4-1 and TRBJ1-2, with 8 bases that match TRBD1. This CDR3 is built from 18 residues. Unmatched junction bases numbered 18, after V lost 3 bases and J lost 6 bases. From germline, CDR1 is MGHRA and CDR2 YSYEKL.

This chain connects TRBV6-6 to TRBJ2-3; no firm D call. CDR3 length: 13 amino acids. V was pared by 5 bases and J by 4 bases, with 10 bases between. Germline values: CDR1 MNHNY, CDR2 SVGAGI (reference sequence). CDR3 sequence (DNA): TGTGCCAGCAGTATCGGCGACCCAGATACGCAGTATTTT. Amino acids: CASSIGDPDTQYF.

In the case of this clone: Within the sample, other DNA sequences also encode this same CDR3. In DNA form, the CDR3 reads TGCGCCAGCAGCCAAGATCCGGGACAGGGGACCTACGAGCAGTACTTC. It codes for CASSQDPGQGTYEQYF. The chain is built from TRBV4-1 and TRBJ2-7, with 10 bases lining up with TRBD1. With V trimmed by 0 bases and J by 2 bases, 4 bases remained unmatched. This CDR3 spans 16 amino acids. In germline, CDR1 is MGHRA, CDR2 YSYEKL.

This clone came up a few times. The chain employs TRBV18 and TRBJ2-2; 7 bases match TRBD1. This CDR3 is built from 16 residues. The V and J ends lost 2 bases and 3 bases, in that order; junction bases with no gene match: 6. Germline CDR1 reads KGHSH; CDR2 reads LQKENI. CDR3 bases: TGTGCCAGCTCACCATCAATAGGGACAGACACCGGGGAGCTGTTTTTT. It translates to CASSPSIGTDTGELFF.

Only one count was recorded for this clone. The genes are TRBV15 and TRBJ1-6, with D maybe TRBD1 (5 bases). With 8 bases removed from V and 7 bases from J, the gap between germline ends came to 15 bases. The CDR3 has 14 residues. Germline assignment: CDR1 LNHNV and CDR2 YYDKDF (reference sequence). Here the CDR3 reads CATSRGAENSPLHF. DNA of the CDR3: TGTGCCACCTCTAGGGGCGCGGAGAATTCACCCCTCCACTTT.

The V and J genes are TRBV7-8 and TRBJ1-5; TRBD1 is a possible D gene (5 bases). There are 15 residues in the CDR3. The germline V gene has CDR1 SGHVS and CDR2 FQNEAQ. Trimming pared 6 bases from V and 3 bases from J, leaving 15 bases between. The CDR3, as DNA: TGTGCCAGCAGTTCTTCCGAGGGGCCCAATCAGCCCCAGCATTTT. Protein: CASSSSEGPNQPQHF.

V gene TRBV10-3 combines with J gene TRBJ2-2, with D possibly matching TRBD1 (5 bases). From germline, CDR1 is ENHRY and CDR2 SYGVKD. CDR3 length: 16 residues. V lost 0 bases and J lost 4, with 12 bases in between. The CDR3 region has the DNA TGTGCCATCAGTGAGTCGAACAGGCTGGGCACCGGGGAGCTGTTTTTT. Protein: CAISESNRLGTGELFF.

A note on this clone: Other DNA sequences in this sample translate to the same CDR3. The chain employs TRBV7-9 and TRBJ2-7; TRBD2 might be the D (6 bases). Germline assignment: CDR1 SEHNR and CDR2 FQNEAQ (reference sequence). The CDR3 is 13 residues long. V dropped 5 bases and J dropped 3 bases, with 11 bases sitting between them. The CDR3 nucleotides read TGTGCCAGCAGCCCCGGGGGAAGCTACGAGCAGTACTTC. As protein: CASSPGGSYEQYF. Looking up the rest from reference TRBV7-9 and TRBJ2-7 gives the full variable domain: DTGVSQNPRHKITKRGQNVTFRCDPISEHNRLYWYRQTLGQGPEFLTYFQNEAQLEKSRLLSDRFSAERPKGSFSTLEIQRTEQGDSAMYLCASSPGGSYEQYFGPGTRLTVT.